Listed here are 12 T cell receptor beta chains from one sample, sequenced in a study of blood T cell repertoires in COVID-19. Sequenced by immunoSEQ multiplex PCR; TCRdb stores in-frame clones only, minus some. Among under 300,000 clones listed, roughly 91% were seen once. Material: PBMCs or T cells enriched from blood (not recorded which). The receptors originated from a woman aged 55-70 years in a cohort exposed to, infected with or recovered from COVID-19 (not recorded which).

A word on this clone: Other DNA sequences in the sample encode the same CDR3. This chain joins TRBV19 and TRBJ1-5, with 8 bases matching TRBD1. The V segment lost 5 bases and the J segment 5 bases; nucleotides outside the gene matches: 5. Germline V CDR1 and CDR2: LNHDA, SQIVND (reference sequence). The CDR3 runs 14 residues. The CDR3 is CASSPGQGDQPQHF. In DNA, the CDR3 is TGTGCCAGTAGTCCCGGACAGGGCGATCAGCCCCAGCATTTT.

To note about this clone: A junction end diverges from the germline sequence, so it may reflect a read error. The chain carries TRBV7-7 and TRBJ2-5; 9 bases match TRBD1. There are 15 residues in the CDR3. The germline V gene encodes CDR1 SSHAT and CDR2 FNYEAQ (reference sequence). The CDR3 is CASRSGQGEGETQYF. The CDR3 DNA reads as TGTGCTAGCAGATCGGGACAGGGAGAAGGAGAGACCCAGTACTTC.

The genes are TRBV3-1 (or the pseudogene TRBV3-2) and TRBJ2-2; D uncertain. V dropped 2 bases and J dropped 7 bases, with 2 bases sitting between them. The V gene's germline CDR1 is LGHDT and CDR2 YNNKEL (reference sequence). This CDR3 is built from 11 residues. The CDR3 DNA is TGTGCCAGCAGCCAACGCGGGGAGCTGTTTTTT. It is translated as CASSQRGELFF.

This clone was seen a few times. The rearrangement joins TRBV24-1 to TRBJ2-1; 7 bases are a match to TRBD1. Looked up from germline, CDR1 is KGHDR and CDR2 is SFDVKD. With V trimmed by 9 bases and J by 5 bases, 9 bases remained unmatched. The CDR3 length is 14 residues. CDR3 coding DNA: TGTGCCACCGGGAGAGGGGGCTTTAACAATGAGCAGTTCTTC. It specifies CATGRGGFNNEQFF.

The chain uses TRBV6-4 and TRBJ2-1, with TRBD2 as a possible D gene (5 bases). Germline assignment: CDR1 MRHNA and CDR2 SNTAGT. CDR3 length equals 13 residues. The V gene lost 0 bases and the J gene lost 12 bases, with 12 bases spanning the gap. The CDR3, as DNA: TGTGCCAGCAGTGACTCACTAGTAGGTAGGCAGTTCTTC. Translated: CASSDSLVGRQFF.

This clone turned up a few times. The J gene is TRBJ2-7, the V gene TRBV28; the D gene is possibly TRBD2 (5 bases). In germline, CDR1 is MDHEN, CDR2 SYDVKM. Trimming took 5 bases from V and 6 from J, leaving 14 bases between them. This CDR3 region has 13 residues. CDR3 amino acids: CASSPGVPAEQYF. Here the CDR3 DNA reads TGTGCCAGCAGTCCCGGGGTACCCGCCGAGCAGTACTTC.

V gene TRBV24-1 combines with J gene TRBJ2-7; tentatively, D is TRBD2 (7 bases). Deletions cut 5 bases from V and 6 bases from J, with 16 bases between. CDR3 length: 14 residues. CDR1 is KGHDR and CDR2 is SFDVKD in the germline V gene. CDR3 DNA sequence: TGTGCCACCAGTGTGGCGGGGGCAGCCACCGAGCAGTACTTC. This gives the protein CATSVAGAATEQYF.

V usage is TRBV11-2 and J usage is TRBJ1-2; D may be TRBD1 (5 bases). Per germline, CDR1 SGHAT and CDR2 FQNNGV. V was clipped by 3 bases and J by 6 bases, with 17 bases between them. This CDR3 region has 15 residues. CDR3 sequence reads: CASSFGPGTWDGYTF. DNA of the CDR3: TGTGCCAGCAGCTTTGGACCGGGGACTTGGGATGGCTACACCTTC.

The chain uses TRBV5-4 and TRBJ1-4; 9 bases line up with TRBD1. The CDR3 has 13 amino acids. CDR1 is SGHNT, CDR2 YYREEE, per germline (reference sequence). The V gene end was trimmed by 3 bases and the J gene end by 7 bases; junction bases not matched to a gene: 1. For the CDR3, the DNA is TGTGCCAGCAGCTGGGGACAGGGTGAAAAACTGTTTTTT. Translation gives CASSWGQGEKLFF.

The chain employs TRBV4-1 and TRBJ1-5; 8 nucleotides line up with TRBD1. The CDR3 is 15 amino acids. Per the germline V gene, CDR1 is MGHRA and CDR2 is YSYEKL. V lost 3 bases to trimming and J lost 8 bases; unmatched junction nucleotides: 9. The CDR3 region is CASSQFQGALEPQHF. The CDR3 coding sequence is TGCGCCAGCAGCCAGTTCCAGGGGGCTTTGGAGCCCCAGCATTTT.

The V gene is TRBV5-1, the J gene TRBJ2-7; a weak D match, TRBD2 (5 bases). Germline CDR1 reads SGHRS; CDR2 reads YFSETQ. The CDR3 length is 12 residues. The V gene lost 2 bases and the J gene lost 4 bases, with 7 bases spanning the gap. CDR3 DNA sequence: TGCGCCAGCAGCTTAGAGCGGTACGAGCAGTACTTC. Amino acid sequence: CASSLERYEQYF.

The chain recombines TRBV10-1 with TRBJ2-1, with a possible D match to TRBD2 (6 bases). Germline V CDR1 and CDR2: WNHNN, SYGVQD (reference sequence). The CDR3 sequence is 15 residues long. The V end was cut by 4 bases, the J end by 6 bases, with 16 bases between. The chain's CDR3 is CASSVEDRGFNEQFF. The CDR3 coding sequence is TGCGCCAGCAGTGTTGAGGACCGGGGGTTCAATGAGCAGTTCTTC.